These 10 T cell receptor beta chains were all obtained from the same sample, sequenced in a study of blood T cell repertoires in COVID-19. The protocol was immunoSEQ multiplex PCR, while the TCRdb copy is restricted to in-frame clones and leaves out a portion. There are approximately 170,000 clones in the sample; around 87% occur only once, and 2.5% to 3% lies in the top ten. Specimen: peripheral blood. The receptors originated from a woman of 80 years or more with COVID-19, enrolled during active disease.

The V and J genes are TRBV9 and TRBJ2-7; D is uncertain. CDR3 length: 12 amino acids. V was cut by 0 bases and J by 3 bases, with 4 bases left in between. Germline-derived CDR1 and CDR2 are SGDLS and YYNGEE. The CDR3 here is CASSVALYEQYF. In DNA, the CDR3 is TGTGCCAGCAGCGTAGCCCTCTACGAGCAGTACTTC.

The chain combines TRBV2 with TRBJ1-1, with D hard to call. V lost 6 bases and J 1 base, leaving 9 bases between the germline ends. Germline V CDR1 and CDR2: SNHLY, FYNNEI. CDR3 size: 13 residues. CDR3 coding DNA: TGTGCCAGCAGGACTAGGACGAACACTGAAGCTTTCTTT. Protein product: CASRTRTNTEAFF.

This sequence joins TRBV20-1 and TRBJ2-7, with 8 bases aligning to TRBD1. V shed 3 bases and J 2 bases; nucleotides not matched to a gene: 9. Germline assignment: CDR1 DFQATT and CDR2 SNEGSKA (reference sequence). The length of the CDR3 is 15 residues. The DNA for the CDR3 is TGCAGTGCTAGTTGGTCCGGGACAGGACCCTACGAGCAGTACTTC. Translation gives CSASWSGTGPYEQYF.

The chain carries TRBV28 and TRBJ1-2; 7 bases line up with TRBD1. The length of the CDR3 is 18 residues. The junction had 16 bases not matched to a gene; V was cut back by 4 bases and J by 2 bases. CDR1 MDHEN and CDR2 SYDVKM come from the germline V gene. The CDR3 region is CASSSTGTENFRNYGYTF. The DNA of the CDR3 is TGTGCCAGCAGTTCAACCGGGACAGAGAACTTCCGCAACTATGGCTACACCTTC.

The chain uses TRBV28 and TRBJ2-5; unclear D gene. Germline V CDR1 and CDR2: MDHEN, SYDVKM. The CDR3 spans 12 residues. V was shortened by 5 bases and J by 4 bases, with 8 bases between the two germline ends. The CDR3, as DNA: TGTGCCAGCAGTCAACTACTAGAGACCCAGTACTTC. The encoded protein is CASSQLLETQYF.

The J gene is TRBJ1-1, the V gene TRBV13, with D perhaps matching TRBD1 (6 bases). The CDR3 extends over 16 amino acids. Germline V lookup: CDR1 PRHDT, CDR2 FYEKMQ (reference sequence). The germline V and J ends were trimmed by 7 bases and 0 bases, with 18 bases remaining between them. This CDR3 reads CASTLGAGAVNTEAFF. The CDR3 DNA reads TGTGCCAGCACCCTAGGGGCGGGGGCAGTGAACACTGAAGCTTTCTTT.

V and J are TRBV18 and TRBJ1-3; TRBD1 matches 8 bases. Trimming removed 5 bases from V and 2 bases from J; junction bases left unmatched: 5. The CDR3 totals 15 residues. The germline CDR1 and CDR2 sequences are KGHSH and LQKENI. The DNA of the CDR3 is TGTGCCAGCTCATCGAGGGACAGGACTGGAAACACCATATATTTT. This codes for CASSSRDRTGNTIYF.

The chain carries TRBV27 and TRBJ2-7, with 8 bases identical to TRBD2. The CDR3 is made up of 16 amino acids. Trimming at V came to 4 bases and at J to 7 bases, leaving 15 bases not matched to a gene. CDR1 and CDR2 (germline): MNHEY, SMNVEV (reference sequence). CDR3 bases: TGTGCCAGCAGTTCGACTAGCGCATATCCTCTTTTAGAGCAGTACTTC. Amino acid sequence: CASSSTSAYPLLEQYF.

V gene TRBV5-5 combines with J gene TRBJ2-7; a possible D gene is TRBD1 (6 bases). CDR3 size: 13 residues. Deletions cut 0 bases from V and 7 bases from J, with 11 bases between. Per germline, CDR1 SGHKS and CDR2 YYEKEE (reference sequence). This chain's CDR3 is CASSLGLTGEQYF. The CDR3 DNA is TGTGCCAGCAGCTTGGGTCTAACAGGGGAGCAGTACTTC.

The CDR3 loop is CASSQVGGRRNEQYF. CDR3 nucleotides: TGTGCCAGCAGCCAAGTTGGAGGGCGCAGGAACGAGCAGTACTTC. This chain connects TRBV14 to TRBJ2-7; TRBD2 is a possible D gene (6 bases). This CDR3 region has 15 residues. Trimming took off 1 base at V and 5 bases at J, with 15 bases between the two ends. Per germline, CDR1 SGHDN and CDR2 FVKESK.